This T cell receptor (beta chain) stems from a study of blood T cell repertoires in COVID-19. Overall study context: T cells, B-cell-depleted T cells, or PBMCs provided the cDNA or gDNA that served as material.

Per the original methods: Nucleated cell counts were estimated from reference gene primer amplification. Measured with immunoSEQ multiplex PCR; TCRdb has only the in-frame clones, and not every one. V, J and clone size derive from that table, while D and trimming were established from the DNA sequence. The table records roughly 200,000 clones, approximately 84% of them present only once. In germline, CDR1 is SGHNT, CDR2 YYREEE (reference sequence). The CDR3 covers 16 residues. Trimming took 4 bases from V and 0 from J; bases not matched to a gene: 3. This clone was recorded once. The sample carries other DNA sequences with the same CDR3.

The sample comprised peripheral blood. The rearrangement uses TRBV5-4 and TRBJ2-1, with 11 positions matching TRBD2. The clonotype comes from a woman older than 75 with acute or convalescent COVID-19. The CDR3 loop is CASSLGTSGSYNEQFF. DNA for the CDR3: TGTGCCAGCAGCCTCGGGACTAGCGGCTCCTACAATGAGCAGTTCTTC.